Presented here are 10 T cell receptor beta chains from one specimen sequenced in a study of blood T cell repertoires in COVID-19. Sequencing was performed with immunoSEQ multiplex PCR; in TCRdb, only in-frame clones are kept and a portion is missing. Among about 430,000 clones listed, over 85% were seen once. Material: peripheral blood. Receptors were obtained from a man younger than 30 with COVID-19, enrolled during active disease.

This clone showed up just a few times. The chain uses TRBV7-2 and TRBJ2-5; D is perhaps TRBD2 (7 bases). V lost 5 bases to trimming and J lost 3 bases, with 16 bases between them. Germline-derived CDR1 and CDR2 are SGHTA and FQGNSA. The CDR3 is 15 amino acids. This CDR3 is CASSPRRGTKETQYF. The DNA of the CDR3 is TGTGCCAGCAGCCCACGTAGGGGGACTAAAGAGACCCAGTACTTC.

The V and J genes are TRBV27 and TRBJ1-6; D gene ambiguous. The CDR3 covers 15 residues. Trimming stripped 3 bases from V and 7 bases from J, with 13 bases between. The V gene's germline CDR1 is MNHEY and CDR2 SMNVEV (reference sequence). CDR3: CASSLGPSRNSPLHF. DNA for the CDR3: TGTGCCAGCAGTTTGGGCCCCAGCCGGAATTCACCCCTCCACTTT.

The rearrangement joins TRBV9 to TRBJ2-1, with D perhaps TRBD2 (5 bases). The CDR3 length is 14 residues. With 0 bases removed from V and 4 bases from J, the gap between germline ends came to 8 bases. Germline values: CDR1 SGDLS, CDR2 YYNGEE. CDR3: CASSVEGGYNEQFF. The CDR3 region has the DNA TGTGCCAGCAGCGTAGAGGGCGGGTACAATGAGCAGTTCTTC.

This clone was found once. The genes are TRBV18 and TRBJ1-3; unclear D gene. The CDR3 has 16 residues. With 3 bases removed from V and 0 bases from J, the gap between germline ends came to 12 bases. CDR1 KGHSH and CDR2 LQKENI come from the germline V gene. The CDR3 loop reads CASSPDTLNSGNTIYF. CDR3 nucleotides: TGTGCCAGCTCACCTGACACCCTTAACTCTGGAAACACCATATATTTT.

V and J are TRBV6-5 and TRBJ1-2; D is uncertain. Germline CDR1 MNHEY, CDR2 SVGAGI. V was clipped by 7 bases and J by 5 bases, with 11 bases between them. This CDR3 has 12 residues. The CDR3 DNA reads as TGTGCCAGCATGGGCAGCTCTTATGGCTACACCTTC. Its translation is CASMGSSYGYTF.

In the case of this clone: The same CDR3 can be traced to other DNA sequences in this sample. V is TRBV14 and J is TRBJ2-7; a weak D match, TRBD2 (6 bases). Germline CDR1 SGHDN, CDR2 FVKESK. The CDR3 consists of 14 residues. The V end lost 1 base, the J end lost 3 bases, and 10 bases lay between the germline ends. The CDR3 region has the DNA TGTGCCAGCAGCCAAGGGAGGGGCCTCTACGAGCAGTACTTC. Amino acid sequence: CASSQGRGLYEQYF.

This chain links TRBV7-8 with TRBJ2-2; 10 bases are shared with TRBD2. CDR3 size: 17 residues. J gave up 5 bases and V 2 bases, and 8 bases lay outside the gene matches. CDR1 is SGHVS, CDR2 FQNEAQ, per germline. The CDR3 DNA is TGTGCCAGCAGCTTACCAGCGGGAGGGCCGCGTACCGGGGAGCTGTTTTTT. Amino acid sequence: CASSLPAGGPRTGELFF.

V and J are TRBV5-4 and TRBJ2-7, with TRBD2 matching 8 bases. Germline loops: CDR1 SGHNT, CDR2 YYREEE (reference sequence). The CDR3 has 15 residues. V trimming: 0 bases; J trimming: 1 base; junction bases outside the gene matches: 3. The CDR3 DNA reads TGTGCCAGCAGCTTGGGGGTAGCGGGGTCCTACGAGCAGTACTTC. Translated, it gives CASSLGVAGSYEQYF.

This clone was detected a few times. The chain's CDR3 is CASSISSGAYNEQFF. DNA for the CDR3: TGTGCCAGCAGTATCTCTAGCGGAGCTTACAATGAGCAGTTCTTC. The chain carries TRBV2 and TRBJ2-1; 7 nucleotides match TRBD2. Germline V gene data show CDR1 as SNHLY and CDR2 as FYNNEI. The CDR3 is made up of 15 amino acids. V was pared by 5 bases and J by 4 bases, with 8 bases of the junction left unmatched.

This chain links TRBV10-3 with TRBJ2-6, with 10 bases identical to TRBD1. The V segment lost 5 bases and the J segment 4 bases; nucleotides outside the gene matches: 5. Germline V CDR1 and CDR2: ENHRY, SYGVKD. The CDR3 runs 16 residues. CDR3 DNA sequence: TGTGCCATCAGTCCCGGGACAGGGGTAGGGGCCAACGTCCTGACTTTC. It is translated as CAISPGTGVGANVLTF.